A single sample gave rise to the 29 T cell receptor beta chains below, sequenced in a study of cytomegalovirus exposure and HLA in healthy donors. It was with 60 Vbeta and 13 Jbeta primers that the PCR ran. Measured with immunoSEQ multiplex PCR; TCRdb has only the in-frame clones, and not every one. The table has 200,000 to 250,000 clones, 82% seen once. Sequenced: PBMCs. The receptors shown here come from a woman aged 40 to 50 in good health and CMV-seropositive.

This clone showed up just once. The gene calls are TRBV5-8 and TRBJ1-5, with 8 bases fitting TRBD1. Germline V CDR1 and CDR2: SGHTS, YDEGEE. There are 14 residues in the CDR3. With V trimmed by 4 bases and J by 3 bases, 3 bases remained unmatched. The CDR3 loop is CASSQGAYNQPQHF. The CDR3 bases are TGTGCCAGCAGCCAGGGGGCGTACAATCAGCCCCAGCATTTT.

The rearrangement links TRBV11-3 to TRBJ2-6; 13 nucleotides line up with TRBD2. From germline, CDR1 is SGHNT and CDR2 YENEEA. V shed 4 bases, J shed 1 base, and the junction held 4 bases outside the gene matches. The CDR3 loop spans 18 amino acids. In DNA, the CDR3 is TGTGCCAGCAGCTCAGGACTAGCGGGAGAGTCTGGGGCCAACGTCCTGACTTTC. Its translation is CASSSGLAGESGANVLTF.

This clone was recorded only once. The rearrangement joins TRBV5-4 to TRBJ2-7; 9 positions match TRBD2. The germline V gene encodes CDR1 SGHNT and CDR2 YYREEE (reference sequence). There are 16 residues in the CDR3. Losses at the gene ends were 4 bases for V and 3 bases for J; bases not matched to a gene: 11. CDR3 loop: CASSSPGTSPNYEQYF. The CDR3 DNA reads as TGTGCCAGCAGCAGCCCCGGGACTAGCCCCAACTACGAGCAGTACTTC.

This clone was recorded a few times. V and J are TRBV7-2 and TRBJ1-2; TRBD1 matches at 7 bases. From germline, CDR1 is SGHTA and CDR2 FQGNSA. This CDR3 spans 14 amino acids. The V gene end was trimmed by 5 bases and the J gene end by 2 bases; junction bases not matched to a gene: 5. As DNA, the CDR3 is TGTGCCAGCAGCCGAGGGGACAGCAACTATGGCTACACCTTC. Translating it yields CASSRGDSNYGYTF.

V and J are TRBV27 and TRBJ1-2; 7 bases line up with TRBD1. This CDR3 has 18 amino acids. Trimming at V came to 4 bases and at J to 0 bases, leaving 14 bases not matched to a gene. CDR1 is MNHEY and CDR2 is SMNVEV in the germline V gene (reference sequence). The CDR3 here is CASSWRGDRAPANYGYTF. CDR3 coding DNA: TGTGCCAGCAGTTGGCGGGGAGACAGGGCACCCGCTAACTATGGCTACACCTTC.

V usage is TRBV7-2 and J usage is TRBJ2-3, with 9 bases fitting TRBD2. Unmatched junction bases numbered 15, after V lost 3 bases and J lost 2 bases. This CDR3 has 19 residues. In germline, CDR1 is SGHTA, CDR2 FQGNSA. In DNA, the CDR3 is TGTGCCAGCAGCTTTATCGTACAGCCGACTAGCGGTATCACAGATACGCAGTATTTT. As protein: CASSFIVQPTSGITDTQYF. The full variable domain, in which reference TRBV7-2 and TRBJ2-3 provide the parts outside the CDR3, is GAGVSQSPSNKVTEKGKDVELRCDPISGHTALYWYRQSLGQGLEFLIYFQGNSAPDKSGLPSDRFSAERTGGSVSTLTIQRTQQEDSAVYLCASSFIVQPTSGITDTQYFGPGTRLTVL.

This clone was counted between two and nine times. The chain has TRBV19 and TRBJ2-6; TRBD1 matches 12 bases. Germline V gene data show CDR1 as LNHDA and CDR2 as SQIVND (reference sequence). After removal of 5 bases from V and 1 base from J, the junction contained 6 bases not matched to a gene. The CDR3 is 18 amino acids. The CDR3 loop reads CASSPRGQGASGANVLTF. DNA for the CDR3: TGTGCCAGTAGTCCTCGGGGACAGGGGGCATCTGGGGCCAACGTCCTGACTTTC.

This chain joins TRBV19 and TRBJ2-5, with 7 bases fitting TRBD2. CDR1 is LNHDA and CDR2 is SQIVND in the germline V gene (reference sequence). The V gene end was trimmed by 4 bases and the J gene end by 5 bases; junction bases not matched to a gene: 13. This CDR3 has 16 amino acids. CDR3 coding DNA: TGTGCCAGTAGTAGGGAAGTAGCGGGTATGAGGGAGACCCAGTACTTC. It is translated as CASSREVAGMRETQYF.

The J gene is TRBJ1-2, the V gene TRBV9; 7 bases fit TRBD1. CDR1 and CDR2 (germline): SGDLS, YYNGEE. The junction had 9 bases not matched to a gene; V was cut back by 2 bases and J by 5 bases. The CDR3 totals 15 residues. CDR3 sequence: CASSVGTESIYGYTF. CDR3 sequence (DNA): TGTGCCAGCAGCGTGGGGACAGAATCGATATATGGCTACACCTTC.

The chain couples TRBV7-9 to TRBJ1-1; D might be TRBD1 (5 bases). Trimming pared 3 bases from V and 5 bases from J, leaving 13 bases between. The CDR3 is 14 residues long. The germline CDR1 and CDR2 sequences are SEHNR and FQNEAQ (reference sequence). CDR3 sequence: CASSFAGRNTEAFF. CDR3 sequence (DNA): TGTGCCAGCAGCTTCGCGGGGCGAAATACTGAAGCTTTCTTT.

The chain carries TRBV11-3 and TRBJ2-3; 13 bases map to TRBD2. Germline trimming cut 0 bases from V and 7 bases from J; bases unmatched to any gene: 10. The germline V gene has CDR1 SGHNT and CDR2 YENEEA. This CDR3 comprises 18 residues. CDR3 nucleotide sequence: TGTGCCAGCAGCTTAGACCTCCCGTGGACTAGCGGGGGACATACGCAGTATTTT. Translating it yields CASSLDLPWTSGGHTQYF.

The chain recombines TRBV19 with TRBJ2-1; the D gene is possibly TRBD1 (6 bases). Germline V gene lookup returns CDR1 LNHDA and CDR2 SQIVND (reference sequence). The CDR3 spans 15 residues. Trimming left V 9 bases short and J 0 bases short, with 15 bases between. CDR3 in DNA: TGTGCCAGCAGACAGGACTTGAGCTCCTACAATGAGCAGTTCTTC. Residues: CASRQDLSSYNEQFF.

This clone has a single count. The rearrangement joins TRBV7-9 to TRBJ2-7, with TRBD1 identical over 7 bases. The germline gives CDR1 SEHNR, CDR2 FQNEAQ (reference sequence). The junction had 9 bases not matched to a gene; V was cut back by 6 bases and J by 1 base. This CDR3 comprises 15 residues. CDR3 DNA sequence: TGTGCCAGCAGTCAAACAGGGGAGACGTCCTACGAGCAGTACTTC. As protein: CASSQTGETSYEQYF.

The table lists this clone with a count of one. The genes are TRBV13 and TRBJ2-5, with 9 positions matching TRBD2. This CDR3 contains 15 residues. Germline CDR1 reads PRHDT; CDR2 reads FYEKMQ (reference sequence). V trimming: 3 bases; J trimming: 5 bases; junction bases outside the gene matches: 7. CDR3 sequence reads: CASSFRAGGPETQYF. DNA of the CDR3: TGTGCCAGCAGCTTTCGCGCGGGAGGGCCGGAGACCCAGTACTTC.

This clone was recorded once. The gene calls are TRBV27 and TRBJ2-2; possible D gene TRBD2, 6 bases. This CDR3 comprises 13 residues. Trimming cost V 6 bases and J 7 bases, with 12 bases left between them. CDR1 and CDR2 (germline): MNHEY, SMNVEV (reference sequence). The CDR3 region is CASSLEGGGELFF. For the CDR3, the DNA is TGTGCCAGCAGCTTGGAGGGAGGCGGGGAGCTGTTTTTT.

The chain recombines TRBV19 with TRBJ2-6; TRBD2 agrees at 7 bases. The CDR3 has 20 residues. V lost 7 bases and J lost 0; bases outside the gene matches: 18. Germline lookup yields CDR1 LNHDA and CDR2 SQIVND (reference sequence). CDR3 sequence: CASTPAPKLATSSGANVLTF. The DNA for the CDR3 is TGTGCCAGTACCCCGGCCCCAAAACTAGCGACGAGCTCTGGGGCCAACGTCCTGACTTTC.

The J gene is TRBJ2-3, the V gene TRBV5-4, with 9 bases identical to TRBD1. This CDR3 comprises 15 residues. The germline CDR1 and CDR2 sequences are SGHNT and YYREEE (reference sequence). The ends lost 4 bases at V and 8 bases at J; junction bases unmatched: 11. The CDR3 DNA reads TGTGCCAGCAGCCCAGGTGGGACAGGGCCACTTACGCAGTATTTT. Protein product: CASSPGGTGPLTQYF.

The CDR3 loop is CAFSRGGDEKLFF. CDR3 nucleotides: TGTGCCTTCTCCCGGGGGGGGGATGAAAAACTGTTTTTT. The chain recombines TRBV30 with TRBJ1-4, with D maybe TRBD1 (5 bases). The germline V gene encodes CDR1 GTSNPN and CDR2 SVGIG (reference sequence). The CDR3 sequence is 13 residues long. The V end was cut by 7 bases, the J end by 6 bases, with 15 bases between.

This clone was seen just once. V and J are TRBV5-1 and TRBJ2-5, with D possibly being TRBD1 (8 bases). Germline CDR1 SGHRS, CDR2 YFSETQ. V was pared by 1 base and J by 5 bases, with 12 bases between. This CDR3 spans 14 amino acids. The CDR3 region has the DNA TGCGCCAGCAGCTTGACAGGGGGGGAGGAGACCCAGTACTTC. Its protein is CASSLTGGEETQYF.

The V call is TRBV4-1, the J call TRBJ1-2; 10 positions agree with TRBD1. The junction had 8 bases not matched to a gene; V was cut back by 2 bases and J by 2 bases. This CDR3 region has 17 residues. From germline, CDR1 is MGHRA and CDR2 YSYEKL. The CDR3 coding sequence is TGCGCCAGCAGCCAACCAATCAGGACAGGGGGGAACTATGGCTACACCTTC. This sequence encodes CASSQPIRTGGNYGYTF.

The chain combines TRBV2 with TRBJ2-5, with D unresolved. The DNA matches TRBJ2-7 better at its end, which makes the J call doubtful. The CDR3 extends over 12 amino acids. Germline loops: CDR1 SNHLY, CDR2 FYNNEI. CDR3 residues: CASSEEWYEQYF. Here the CDR3 DNA reads TGTGCCAGCAGTGAAGAGTGGTACGAGCAGTACTTC.

V usage is TRBV4-2 and J usage is TRBJ1-5; D is unclear. V gave up 0 bases and J gave up 4 bases, with 4 bases separating them. The germline V gene has CDR1 LGHNA and CDR2 YNFKEQ. The CDR3 has 13 residues. CDR3 loop: CASSQDRNQPQHF. DNA for the CDR3: TGTGCCAGCAGCCAAGATCGGAATCAGCCCCAGCATTTT.

This rearrangement joins TRBV10-2 to TRBJ2-1, with D maybe TRBD2 (6 bases). V lost 7 bases and J 9 bases, leaving 22 bases between the germline ends. The CDR3 contains 15 residues. Germline values: CDR1 WSHSY, CDR2 SAAADI. CDR3 residues: CASIEAPILGGEQFF. In DNA, the CDR3 is TGCGCCAGCATCGAAGCCCCCATCCTGGGGGGTGAGCAGTTCTTC.

The V and J genes are TRBV30 and TRBJ2-1, with 8 bases aligning to TRBD2. The CDR3 is 15 residues long. Trimming took 0 bases from V and 7 from J; bases not matched to a gene: 8. The V gene's germline CDR1 is GTSNPN and CDR2 SVGIG (reference sequence). The CDR3 region has the DNA TGTGCCTGGAGTGTAATCCGGGGGGGCGGGAATGAGCAGTTCTTC. Protein product: CAWSVIRGGGNEQFF.

The chain uses TRBV2 and TRBJ2-1; weak D call: TRBD2 (6 bases). The CDR3 is 11 residues long. V was shortened by 11 bases and J by 7 bases, with 12 bases between the two germline ends. Germline values: CDR1 SNHLY, CDR2 FYNNEI. The CDR3 reads CADRLENEQFF. For the CDR3, the DNA is TGTGCCGATCGACTAGAAAATGAGCAGTTCTTC.

In regard to this clone: One junction end disagrees with the germline gene, perhaps due to a read error. The chain is built from TRBV7-9 and TRBJ1-2; D is unresolved. From germline, CDR1 is SEHNR and CDR2 FQNEAQ (reference sequence). The CDR3 runs to 13 residues. CDR3 sequence (DNA): TGTTCCAGCAGCTTCGGGAGGGTCTATGGCTACACCTTC. It encodes CSSSFGRVYGYTF.

The J gene is TRBJ1-4, the V gene TRBV5-8; no reliable D call. Germline V CDR1 and CDR2: SGHTS, YDEGEE. The CDR3 consists of 12 residues. With 7 bases removed from V and 10 bases from J, the gap between germline ends came to 14 bases. CDR3 nucleotides: TGTGCCAGCCCGTCGTGGGAGCGAAAACTGTTTTTT. This translates into CASPSWERKLFF.

The chain joins TRBV7-2 to TRBJ2-7; maybe TRBD2 (6 bases). The CDR3 contains 15 residues. Trimming stripped 5 bases from V and 2 bases from J, with 16 bases between. Per germline, CDR1 SGHTA and CDR2 FQGNSA. The CDR3 is CASSPVLAGTYEQYF. The CDR3 coding sequence is TGTGCCAGCAGCCCCGTACTCGCGGGAACCTACGAGCAGTACTTC.

The table lists this clone with a few counts. The rearrangement links TRBV4-2 to TRBJ2-2; D is undetermined. Trimming removed 0 bases at V and 6 bases at J, with 2 bases between. The CDR3 is 12 residues long. Germline lookup yields CDR1 LGHNA and CDR2 YNFKEQ. Here the CDR3 reads CASSQDAGELFF. The CDR3 DNA reads TGTGCCAGCAGCCAAGACGCCGGGGAGCTGTTTTTT.